This T cell receptor (beta chain) was retrieved from a study of blood T cell repertoires in COVID-19. The wider study: Material from acute and convalescent COVID-19 was sourced from the United States, Italy and Spain. The analysed material was cDNA or gDNA that came from T cells, B-cell-depleted T cells, or PBMCs.

Germline CDR1 SEHNR, CDR2 FQNEAQ (reference sequence). V was trimmed by 5 bases and J by 11 bases, leaving 18 bases between them. The length of the CDR3 is 14 residues. Methods used by the authors: Counts of nucleated cells, estimated from reference gene primer amplification, were obtained. Profiling relied on immunoSEQ multiplex PCR, and the TCRdb table lists in-frame clones only, not all of them. V, J and clone size are taken as reported in that table, and D and trimming were inferred from the DNA itself. The sample records some 50,000 clones, 82% being singletons. This clone was seen just once. This clonotype was sampled from a woman older than 75 with acute or convalescent COVID-19. The rearrangement uses TRBV7-9 and TRBJ1-4; a possible D gene is TRBD1 (6 bases). The sample comprised peripheral blood. The CDR3 DNA reads as TGTGCCAGCAGCCCTCAGACAGGTTCGGAGAAACTGTTTTTT. Its translation: CASSPQTGSEKLFF.